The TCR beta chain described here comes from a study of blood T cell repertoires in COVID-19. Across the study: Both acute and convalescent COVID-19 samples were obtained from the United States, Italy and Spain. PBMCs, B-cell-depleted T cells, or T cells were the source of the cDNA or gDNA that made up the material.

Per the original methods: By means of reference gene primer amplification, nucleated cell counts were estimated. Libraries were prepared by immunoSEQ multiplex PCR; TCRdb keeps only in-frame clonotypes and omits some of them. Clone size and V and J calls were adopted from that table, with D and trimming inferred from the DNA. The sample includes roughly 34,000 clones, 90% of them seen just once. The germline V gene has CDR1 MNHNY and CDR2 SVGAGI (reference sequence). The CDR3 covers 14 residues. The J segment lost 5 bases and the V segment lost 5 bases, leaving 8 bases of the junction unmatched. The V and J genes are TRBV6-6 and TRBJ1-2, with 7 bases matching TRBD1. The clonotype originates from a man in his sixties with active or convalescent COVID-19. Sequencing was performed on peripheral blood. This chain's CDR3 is CASSEFGTEYGYTF. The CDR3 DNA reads TGTGCCAGCAGTGAGTTTGGGACAGAGTATGGCTACACCTTC.